The 22 T cell receptor beta chains below were found in one sample sequenced in a study of T-cell reconstitution after alpha-beta-depleted transplantation in children. Preparation of the TCRbeta library used unique molecular identifiers. MiXCR was run by TCRdb on the PCR reads, yielding one entry per CDR3 protein. This table has roughly 150,000 distinct CDR3 sequences, around 10% appearing once. The sample in question was PBMCs, obtained before TCRalphabeta/CD19-depleted stem cell transplant. Source of these receptors: a boy aged 2-15 years with acute myeloid leukemia, due to receive a stem cell transplant.

This sequence joins TRBV11-2 and TRBJ2-1; unclear D gene. V lost 0 bases and J 6 bases, leaving 6 bases between the germline ends. CDR1 SGHAT and CDR2 FQNNGV come from the germline V gene. CDR3 size: 13 residues. The CDR3 loop reads CASSLDTVNEQFF. The CDR3 DNA follows: TGTGCCAGCAGCTTAGATACTGTCAATGAGCAGTTCTTC.

This clonotype was seen repeatedly, ten times or more. The gene calls are TRBV15 and TRBJ2-2; no firm D call. The CDR3 contains 16 residues. With 1 base removed from V and 2 bases from J, the gap between germline ends came to 11 bases. The germline V gene has CDR1 LNHNV and CDR2 YYDKDF (reference sequence). The CDR3 DNA reads TGTGCCACCAGCAGAGGGGCAGGCCCTAACACCGGGGAGCTGTTTTTT. This translates into CATSRGAGPNTGELFF.

There are many counts of this clonotype. This rearrangement joins TRBV5-1 to TRBJ1-2, with D perhaps TRBD1 (6 bases). Per germline, CDR1 SGHRS and CDR2 YFSETQ. The CDR3 contains 12 residues. V was pared by 5 bases and J by 3 bases, with 8 bases between. The CDR3 is CASRGQYYGYTF. In DNA form, the CDR3 reads TGCGCCAGCAGAGGACAGTACTATGGCTACACCTTC. Using reference TRBV5-1 and TRBJ1-2 for the parts outside the CDR3, the full variable domain is KAGVTQTPRYLIKTRGQQVTLSCSPISGHRSVSWYQQTPGQGLQFLFEYFSETQRNKGNFPGRFSGRQFSNSRSEMNVSTLELGDSALYLCASRGQYYGYTFGSGTRLTVV.

This clonotype was picked up many times. This chain uses TRBV7-9 with TRBJ2-3; no definite D call. V lost 1 base to trimming and J lost 0 bases, with 8 bases between them. This CDR3 is 15 amino acids long. Per the germline V gene, CDR1 is SEHNR and CDR2 is FQNEAQ (reference sequence). CDR3 nucleotide sequence: TGTGCCAGCAGCTTAGTACGCGGAAGCACAGATACGCAGTATTTT. It encodes CASSLVRGSTDTQYF.

In this sample, this clonotype turned up many times. V gene TRBV20-1 combines with J gene TRBJ1-5, with D maybe TRBD1 (5 bases). V was cut by 5 bases and J by 2 bases, with 19 bases left in between. The V gene's germline CDR1 is DFQATT and CDR2 SNEGSKA (reference sequence). The CDR3 consists of 16 residues. Here the CDR3 reads CSAFELLRGGNQPQHF. The CDR3 bases are TGCAGTGCTTTCGAATTGCTTAGAGGGGGCAATCAGCCCCAGCATTTT.

This clonotype was seen ten or more times. The chain has TRBV15 and TRBJ1-5; 7 nucleotides match TRBD1. Germline V gene data show CDR1 as LNHNV and CDR2 as YYDKDF (reference sequence). The V gene end was trimmed by 3 bases and the J gene end by 3 bases; junction bases not matched to a gene: 14. The CDR3 covers 18 residues. CDR3 DNA: TGTGCCACCAGCAGGGCATCAACAGGGGAGGTGAACAATCAGCCCCAGCATTTT. Its translation is CATSRASTGEVNNQPQHF.

This clonotype was observed many times. The chain combines TRBV7-8 with TRBJ2-2, with D perhaps TRBD2 (5 bases). Germline values: CDR1 SGHVS, CDR2 FQNEAQ. CDR3 size: 16 residues. Trimming took off 2 bases at V and 2 bases at J, with 12 bases between the two ends. CDR3 DNA sequence: TGTGCCAGCAGCTTATCTCGGGGATCCAACACCGGGGAGCTGTTTTTT. The encoded protein is CASSLSRGSNTGELFF. Combining the CDR3 with reference TRBV7-8 and TRBJ2-2 gives the whole variable domain GAGVSQSPRYKVAKRGQDVALRCDPISGHVSLFWYQQALGQGPEFLTYFQNEAQLDKSGLPSDRFFAERPEGSVSTLKIQRTQQEDSAVYLCASSLSRGSNTGELFFGEGSRLTVL.

This clonotype was recorded many times. The V call is TRBV9, the J call TRBJ2-2, with TRBD2 matching over 7 bases. The J segment lost 5 bases and the V segment lost 5 bases, leaving 9 bases of the junction unmatched. The CDR3 is made up of 15 amino acids. The V gene's germline CDR1 is SGDLS and CDR2 YYNGEE. As DNA, the CDR3 is TGTGCCAGCAGACCCGGACTAGGCGATACCGGGGAGCTGTTTTTT. Its protein product is CASRPGLGDTGELFF.

The genes are TRBV20-1 and TRBJ2-3; D might be TRBD2 (6 bases). V lost 6 bases, J lost 1 base, and 17 bases lay in between. Germline CDR1 and CDR2: DFQATT and SNEGSKA (reference sequence). This CDR3 spans 15 amino acids. The DNA of the CDR3 is TGCAGTGCCCCGAGGGGTGGCGGGGGCACAGATACGCAGTATTTT. Translation: CSAPRGGGGTDTQYF.

This clonotype was detected many times. CDR3 nucleotides: TGCAGTGCTAGAGACCGTTGGGTTAGGGACCCTCCGCCTAACTATGGCTACACCTTC. This gives the protein CSARDRWVRDPPPNYGYTF. This rearrangement joins TRBV20-1 to TRBJ1-2, with D possibly being TRBD1 (5 bases). Trimming shortened V by 0 bases and J by 0 bases, and 23 bases separated the two germline ends. CDR3 length: 19 amino acids. Germline CDR1 DFQATT, CDR2 SNEGSKA (reference sequence).

This clonotype has just a few counts. The chain carries TRBV19 and TRBJ1-2; D gene ambiguous. Germline V lookup: CDR1 LNHDA, CDR2 SQIVND (reference sequence). The CDR3 is 13 residues long. V was clipped by 6 bases and J by 7 bases, with 15 bases between them. CDR3: CASRRTAVRGYTF. CDR3 DNA: TGTGCCAGTAGGCGGACGGCCGTGCGTGGCTACACCTTC.

This clonotype occurred many times. This chain uses TRBV6-1 with TRBJ2-2; the D is unclear. This CDR3 spans 15 amino acids. The germline V and J ends were trimmed by 7 bases and 0 bases, with 12 bases remaining between them. Per the germline V gene, CDR1 is MNHNS and CDR2 is SASEGT. CDR3 nucleotides: TGTGCCAGCATCCCCCATTACGCGAACACCGGGGAGCTGTTTTTT. As protein: CASIPHYANTGELFF.

This clonotype was found many times. This chain connects TRBV6-2 or TRBV6-3 to TRBJ2-1; D is perhaps TRBD2 (5 bases). The germline V gene encodes CDR1 MNHEY and CDR2 SVGEGT. V lost 5 bases and J lost 9, with 11 bases in between. The CDR3 length is 12 residues. CDR3 coding DNA: TGTGCCAGCAGTGGAGGTTACGGTGAGCAGTTCTTC. It translates to CASSGGYGEQFF.

This clonotype was picked up many times. The CDR3 protein is CASSFGLAGSTDTQYF. The CDR3 DNA is TGTGCCAGCAGCTTCGGACTAGCGGGGAGCACAGATACGCAGTATTTT. The chain recombines TRBV7-2 with TRBJ2-3; TRBD2 matches 12 bases. The germline V gene encodes CDR1 SGHTA and CDR2 FQGNSA. Unmatched junction bases numbered 1, after V lost 3 bases and J lost 0 bases. The CDR3 covers 16 residues.

This clonotype was counted at least ten times. The chain combines TRBV7-9 with TRBJ2-5; D is possibly TRBD2 (5 bases). V gave up 2 bases and J gave up 5 bases, with 18 bases separating them. From germline, CDR1 is SEHNR and CDR2 FQNEAQ (reference sequence). This CDR3 is 16 amino acids long. CDR3 in DNA: TGTGCCAGCAGCTTAATCCCATCTCTGGGAGAGGAGACCCAGTACTTC. Translation: CASSLIPSLGEETQYF.

This clonotype came up many times. The chain has TRBV20-1 and TRBJ2-7, with 7 bases matching TRBD1. CDR3 length equals 15 residues. Germline V gene sequence: CDR1 DFQATT, CDR2 SNEGSKA (reference sequence). After removal of 6 bases from V and 3 bases from J, the junction contained 14 bases not matched to a gene. The CDR3 loop reads CSARTGRSGIYEQYF. As DNA, the CDR3 is TGCAGTGCACGGACAGGAAGGAGTGGGATCTACGAGCAGTACTTC.

With regard to this clonotype: Since a much larger clone is just one base distant, this may be a read error. The chain couples TRBV30 to TRBJ2-7, with TRBD2 matching 8 bases. Germline CDR1 is GTSNPN and CDR2 is SVGIG (reference sequence). This CDR3 contains 13 residues. J lost 2 bases, V lost 3 bases, and 3 bases had no gene match. CDR3 loop: CAWRMGLAYEQYF. CDR3 bases: TGTGCCTGGAGGATGGGACTAGCCTACGAGCAGTACTTC.

Many counts were recorded for this clonotype. The chain joins TRBV20-1 to TRBJ1-6; a possible D gene is TRBD1 (5 bases). Per germline, CDR1 DFQATT and CDR2 SNEGSKA (reference sequence). The V end lost 6 bases, the J end lost 7 bases, and 13 bases lay between the germline ends. The CDR3 length is 13 residues. CDR3 DNA: TGCAGTGCCCCCCGGGACGGGAATTCACCCCTCCACTTT. This sequence encodes CSAPRDGNSPLHF.

Ten or more counts support this clonotype. This chain uses TRBV4-1 with TRBJ2-5; no firm D call. In germline, CDR1 is MGHRA, CDR2 YSYEKL. The CDR3 is made up of 11 amino acids. The ends were cut back, 4 bases at V and 7 bases at J, with 7 bases in the middle. CDR3 region: CASSPPGTQYF. In nucleotides, the CDR3 is TGCGCCAGCAGCCCCCCGGGGACCCAGTACTTC.

This clonotype came up many times. The chain combines TRBV7-3 with TRBJ2-2; TRBD2 agrees at 15 bases. The CDR3 consists of 16 residues. Germline CDR1 and CDR2: SGHTA and FQGTGA. V shed 4 bases, J shed 9 bases, and the junction held 6 bases outside the gene matches. CDR3 protein: CASSYQGLAGGRELFF. Written as DNA, the CDR3 is TGTGCCAGCAGCTACCAGGGACTAGCGGGAGGAAGGGAGCTGTTTTTT.

On this clonotype: The junction does not match germline at one end; this may be a read error. The chain has TRBV6-1 and TRBJ2-7, with D maybe TRBD2 (5 bases). CDR1 and CDR2 (germline): MNHNS, SASEGT. The CDR3 loop spans 12 amino acids. The CDR3 DNA reads as TGTGCCAGCAGACACGAGGGCTACGAGCCGTACTTC. This codes for CASRHEGYEPYF.

The table lists this clonotype with many counts. This chain joins TRBV5-1 and TRBJ2-3, with 8 positions matching TRBD2. CDR1 and CDR2 (germline): SGHRS, YFSETQ. The CDR3 length is 16 residues. V lost 0 bases, J lost 4 bases, and 7 bases stayed unmatched. The CDR3 loop is CASSLEGGLGADTQYF. DNA for the CDR3: TGCGCCAGCAGCTTGGAGGGGGGACTAGGAGCAGATACGCAGTATTTT.